This T cell receptor beta chain originates from a study of beta chain features in type 1 diabetes. Points from the study as a whole: Moderate yet significant TCRB CDR3 shortening was seen in Type 1 diabetes patients in all four CD4+ subsets. More deletions and fewer insertions at VDJ junctions were seen in type 1 diabetes patients.

Remarks on this clone: The antigen is undetermined.

Purity exceeded 95% in all sorted populations. All of the isolated RNA was reverse transcribed, so expressed TCRB transcripts were sequenced. Naive, central memory and regulatory T cell samples came to a mean of around 3.3 million reads. Sequencing used immunoSEQ multiplex PCR; TCRdb keeps in-frame clones, though not all of them. The data hold a few hundred thousand clones, with about a sixth observed a single time. The sequencing sample was made of naive CD4+ T cells from blood. This TCR was sampled from a man in his thirties or forties with type 1 diabetes.

DNA for the CDR3: TGCGCCAGCAGCCAGGCGACCGCGACTCAAGGCTCTGGAAACACCATATATTTT. Translating it yields CASSQATATQGSGNTIYF. The chain carries TRBV4-3 and TRBJ1-3; no firm D call. Looked up from germline, CDR1 is LGHNA and CDR2 is YSLEER. The ends were cut back, 3 bases at V and 0 bases at J, with 18 bases in the middle. There are 18 residues in the CDR3.